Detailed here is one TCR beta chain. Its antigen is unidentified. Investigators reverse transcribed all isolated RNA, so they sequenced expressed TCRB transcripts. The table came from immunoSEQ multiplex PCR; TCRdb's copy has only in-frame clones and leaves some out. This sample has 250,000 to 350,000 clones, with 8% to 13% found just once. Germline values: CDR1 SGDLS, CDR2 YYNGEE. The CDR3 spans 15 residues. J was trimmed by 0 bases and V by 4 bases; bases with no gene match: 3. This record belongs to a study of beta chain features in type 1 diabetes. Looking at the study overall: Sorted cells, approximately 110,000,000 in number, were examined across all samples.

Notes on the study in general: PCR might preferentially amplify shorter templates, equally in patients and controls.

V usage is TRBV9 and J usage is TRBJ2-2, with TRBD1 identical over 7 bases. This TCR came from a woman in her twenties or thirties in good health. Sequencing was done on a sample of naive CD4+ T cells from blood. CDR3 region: CASSPGTANTGELFF. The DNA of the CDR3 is TGTGCCAGCAGCCCCGGGACAGCGAACACCGGGGAGCTGTTTTTT.